This TCR beta chain was captured in a study of CD8 T cells in Susac syndrome. Study as a whole: Blood was drawn from patients with Susac syndrome. At that point, they were therapy-naive, on corticosteroids, or on intravenous immunoglobulin alone.

Sequencing of TCR beta was undertaken in CD8+ and CD4+ T cells derived from blood. Patients with Susac syndrome met the recently defined diagnostic criteria for definite or probable disease. This CDR3 has 15 residues. The V gene end was trimmed by 6 bases and the J gene end by 4 bases; junction bases not matched to a gene: 10. The RNA, about 0.5 to 1 ug, was put through reverse transcription using random hexamers. The amplification used immunoSEQ multiplex PCR on TCR beta CDR3; it spanned 54 Vbeta and 13 Jbeta. MiXCR was run by TCRdb on the immunoSEQ multiplex PCR reads, yielding one entry per CDR3 protein. The data hold about 120,000 distinct CDR3 sequences, with 90% to 95% observed a single time.

What was sequenced was CD8+ T cells from PBMCs. The chain uses TRBV12-3 or TRBV12-4 and TRBJ2-7, with 9 bases identical to TRBD1. This clonotype was obtained from a human donor with Susac syndrome. This CDR3 reads CASSLGQGGSYEQYF. CDR3 nucleotides: TGTGCCAGCAGCCTGGGACAGGGAGGGTCATACGAGCAGTACTTC.